The clone carrying this T cell receptor beta chain was seen once. This sample stems from a study of blood T cell repertoires in COVID-19. Study information: The samples span acute and convalescent COVID-19 from the United States, Italy and Spain.

Original processing methods: Researchers report that nucleated cell counts were estimated from reference gene primer amplification. Assay used: immunoSEQ multiplex PCR; TCRdb lists only in-frame clones, some missing. V, J and clone size reflect that table, while D and trimming were determined from the DNA. The sample yields about 300,000 clones, about nine tenths seen once. V dropped 3 bases and J dropped 2 bases, with 11 bases sitting between them. Germline CDR1 is SEHNR and CDR2 is FQNEAQ (reference sequence). The CDR3 extends over 14 amino acids. The sequencing sample was made of peripheral blood. The origin of this receptor is a woman aged 25-40 years who had recovered from COVID-19. J is TRBJ2-7 and V is TRBV7-9; tentatively, D is TRBD1 (5 bases). This chain's CDR3 is CASSLRDSTYEQYF. The CDR3 DNA reads TGTGCCAGCAGCTTGAGAGACAGCACCTACGAGCAGTACTTC.